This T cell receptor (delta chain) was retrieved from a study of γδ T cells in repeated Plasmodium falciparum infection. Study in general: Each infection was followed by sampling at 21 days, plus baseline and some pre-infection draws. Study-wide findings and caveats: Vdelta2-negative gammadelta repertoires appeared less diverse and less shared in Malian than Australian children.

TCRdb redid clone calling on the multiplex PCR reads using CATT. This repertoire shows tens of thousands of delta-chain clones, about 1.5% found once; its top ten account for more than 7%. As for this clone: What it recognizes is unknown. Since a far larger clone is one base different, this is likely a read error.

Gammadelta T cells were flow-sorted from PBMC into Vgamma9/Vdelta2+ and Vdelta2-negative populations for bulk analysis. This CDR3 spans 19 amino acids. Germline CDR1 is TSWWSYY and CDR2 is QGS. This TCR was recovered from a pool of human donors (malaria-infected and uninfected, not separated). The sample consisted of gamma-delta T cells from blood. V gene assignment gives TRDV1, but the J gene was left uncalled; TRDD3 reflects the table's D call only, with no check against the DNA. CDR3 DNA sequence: TGTGCTCTTGGGGAACCCTGGGCTCTGGGGGATAGTAGGACCGATAAGCTCATCTTT. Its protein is CALGEPWALGDSRTDKLIF.